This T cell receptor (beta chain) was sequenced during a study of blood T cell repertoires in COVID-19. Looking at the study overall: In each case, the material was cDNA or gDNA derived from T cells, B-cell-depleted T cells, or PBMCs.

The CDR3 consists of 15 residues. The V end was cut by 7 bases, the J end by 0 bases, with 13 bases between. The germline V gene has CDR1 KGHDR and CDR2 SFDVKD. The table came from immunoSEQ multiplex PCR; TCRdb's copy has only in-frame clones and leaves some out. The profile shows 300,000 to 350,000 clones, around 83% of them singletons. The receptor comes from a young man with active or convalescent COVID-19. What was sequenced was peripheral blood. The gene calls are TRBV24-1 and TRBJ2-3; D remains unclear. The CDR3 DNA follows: TGTGCCACCAGCGACCCCACAGCAAGCACAGATACGCAGTATTTT. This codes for CATSDPTASTDTQYF.